This T cell receptor beta chain was documented in a study of T cell responses to AZD1222 COVID-19 vaccine. The overall study: The analysis combined second doses at about 4 or about 12 weeks. Study outcomes and limitations: Seropositive AZD1222 recipients at baseline numbered only five to seven. Clonal diversity was possibly underestimated, and white British individuals and females predominated among donors. Across the whole spike, CD4 TCRs peaked at regions 160-218 and 743-854.

Turning to this clone: No antigen is known for it.

The CDR3 length is 13 residues. The germline V gene has CDR1 WSHSY and CDR2 SAAADI. V lost 4 bases to trimming and J lost 6 bases; unmatched junction nucleotides: 3. Sequenced by immunoSEQ multiplex PCR; TCRdb stores in-frame clones only, minus some. This sample yields 120,000 to 150,000 clones, of which around 90% are seen a single time; 4% to 6% belongs to the top ten. The receptor comes from an adult in good health. The V gene is TRBV10-2, the J gene TRBJ2-1; TRBD1 matches at 7 bases. The specimen comprised peripheral blood, sampled on day 0 of AZD1222 vaccination. The CDR3 coding sequence is TGCGCCAGCAGTGTAGACAGGGTCAATGAGCAGTTCTTC. It encodes CASSVDRVNEQFF.